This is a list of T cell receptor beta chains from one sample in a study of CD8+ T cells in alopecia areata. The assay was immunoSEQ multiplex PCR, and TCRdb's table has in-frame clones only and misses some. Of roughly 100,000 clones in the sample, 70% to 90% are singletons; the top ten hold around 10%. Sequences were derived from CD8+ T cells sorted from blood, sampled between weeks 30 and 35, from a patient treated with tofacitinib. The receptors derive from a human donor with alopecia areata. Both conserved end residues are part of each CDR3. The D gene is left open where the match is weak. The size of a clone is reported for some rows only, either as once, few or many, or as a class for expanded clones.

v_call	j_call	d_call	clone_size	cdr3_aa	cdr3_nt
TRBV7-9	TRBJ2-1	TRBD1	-	CASSQETGTYNEQFF	TGTGCCAGCAGCCAAGAGACAGGGACCTACAATGAGCAGTTCTTC
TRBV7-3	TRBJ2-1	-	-	CASSPTLVREQFF	TGTGCCAGCAGCCCTACCCTGGTTCGAGAGCAGTTCTTC
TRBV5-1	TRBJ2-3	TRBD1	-	CASGTGKVGTDTQYF	TGCGCCAGCGGGACAGGGAAAGTTGGTACAGATACGCAGTATTTT
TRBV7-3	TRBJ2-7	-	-	CASSLQGGGDEQYF	TGTGCCAGCAGCTTGCAAGGGGGCGGGGACGAGCAGTACTTC
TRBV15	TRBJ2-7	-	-	CATSRVTRDIWDYNYEQYF	TGTGCCACCAGCAGGGTAACCCGGGACATTTGGGACTATAACTACGAGCAGTACTTC
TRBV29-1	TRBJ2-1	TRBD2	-	CSVTRSSGSSYNEQFF	TGCAGCGTGACTAGGTCTAGCGGAAGCTCCTACAATGAGCAGTTCTTC
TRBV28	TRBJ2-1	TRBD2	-	CASSFPTSGIPISSYNEQFF	TGTGCCAGCAGTTTCCCCACTAGCGGGATCCCTATTAGCTCCTACAATGAGCAGTTCTTC
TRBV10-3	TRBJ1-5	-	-	CAITAGLDQPQHF	TGTGCCATCACCGCCGGATTGGATCAGCCCCAGCATTTT
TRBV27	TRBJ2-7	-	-	CASSLQDPIYEQYF	TGTGCCAGCAGTTTACAGGACCCCATCTACGAGCAGTACTTC
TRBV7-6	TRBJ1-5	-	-	CASSPIAGNQPQHF	TGTGCCAGCAGCCCGATTGCGGGCAATCAGCCCCAGCATTTT
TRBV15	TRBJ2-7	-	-	CATSGNEQYF	TGTGCCACCAGCGGGAACGAGCAGTACTTC
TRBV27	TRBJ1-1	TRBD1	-	CASSPPDRGNTEAFF	TGTGCCAGCAGCCCCCCCGACAGGGGGAACACTGAAGCTTTCTTT
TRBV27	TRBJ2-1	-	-	CASSLSRTEIGNEQFF	TGTGCCAGCAGTTTATCGAGGACAGAGATTGGGAATGAGCAGTTCTTC
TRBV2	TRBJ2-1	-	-	CASSDRSSYNEQFF	TGTGCCAGCAGCGACCGGAGCTCCTACAATGAGCAGTTCTTC
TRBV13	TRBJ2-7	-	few	CASSLEAAYEQYF	TGTGCCAGCAGCTTAGAGGCCGCCTACGAGCAGTACTTC
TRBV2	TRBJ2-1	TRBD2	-	CASSGWTSGSSNEQFF	TGTGCCAGCAGTGGCTGGACTAGCGGGAGTAGCAATGAGCAGTTCTTC
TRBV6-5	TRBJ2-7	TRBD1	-	CASSPGQVYEQYF	TGTGCCAGTAGTCCGGGACAGGTCTACGAGCAGTACTTC
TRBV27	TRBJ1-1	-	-	CASNHSPSAEAFF	TGTGCCAGCAACCACAGCCCTTCGGCGGAAGCTTTCTTT
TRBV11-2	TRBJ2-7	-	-	CASSLDQFSGRPDEQYF	TGTGCCAGCAGCTTAGATCAATTCTCGGGACGTCCTGACGAGCAGTACTTC
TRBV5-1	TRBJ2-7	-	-	CASSSPGRDYEQYF	TGCGCCAGCAGCTCACCGGGACGGGACTACGAGCAGTACTTC
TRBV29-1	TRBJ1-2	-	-	CSAAGSNYGYTF	TGCAGCGCCGCAGGGTCTAACTATGGCTACACCTTC
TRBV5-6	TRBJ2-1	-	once	CASSYGYGVNEQFF	TGTGCCAGCAGCTACGGGTATGGGGTGAATGAGCAGTTCTTC
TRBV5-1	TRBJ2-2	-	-	CASSLDREAGELFF	TGCGCCAGCAGCTTGGATAGGGAGGCCGGGGAGCTGTTTTTT
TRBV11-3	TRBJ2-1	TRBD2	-	CASSLSIEREGPYNEQFF	TGTGCCAGCAGCTTAAGTATCGAGCGGGAGGGACCATACAATGAGCAGTTCTTC
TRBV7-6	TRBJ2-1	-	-	CASSLSPSYNEQFF	TGTGCCAGCAGCCTCTCCCCCTCCTACAATGAGCAGTTCTTC
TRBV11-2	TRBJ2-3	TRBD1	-	CASSRDTGGWGDTQYF	TGTGCCAGCAGCCGTGATACAGGGGGCTGGGGAGATACGCAGTATTTT
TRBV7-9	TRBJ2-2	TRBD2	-	CASSLGAGGKNTGELFF	TGTGCCAGCAGCTTAGGAGCGGGAGGGAAGAACACCGGGGAGCTGTTTTTT
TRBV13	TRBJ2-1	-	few	CASSFDGEQFF	TGTGCCAGCAGCTTTGACGGTGAGCAGTTCTTC
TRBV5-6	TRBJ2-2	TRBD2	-	CASSLGGLADGELFF	TGTGCCAGCAGCTTGGGAGGACTAGCGGACGGGGAGCTGTTTTTT
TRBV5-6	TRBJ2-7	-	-	CASSLEADEYEQYF	TGTGCCAGCAGCTTGGAGGCAGACGAATACGAGCAGTACTTC
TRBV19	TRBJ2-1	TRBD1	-	CASRSQDRGMEEQFF	TGTGCCAGTAGGTCACAGGACAGGGGCATGGAAGAGCAGTTCTTC
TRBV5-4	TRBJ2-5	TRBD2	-	CASSLELAEETQYF	TGTGCCAGCAGCTTGGAACTAGCGGAAGAGACCCAGTACTTC
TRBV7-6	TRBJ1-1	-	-	CASSQTTGLRDTEAFF	TGTGCCAGCAGCCAGACTACAGGGCTGAGGGACACTGAAGCTTTCTTT
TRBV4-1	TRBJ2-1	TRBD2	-	CASSQEYLAGAYNEQFF	TGCGCCAGCAGCCAAGAATACCTAGCGGGAGCCTACAATGAGCAGTTCTTC
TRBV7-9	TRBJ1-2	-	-	CASSYPGGTEKGYTF	TGTGCCAGCAGCTACCCAGGAGGGACCGAGAAGGGCTACACCTTC
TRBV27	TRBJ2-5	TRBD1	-	CASSSQKTGGKETQYF	TGTGCCAGCAGTTCTCAAAAAACAGGGGGAAAAGAGACCCAGTACTTC
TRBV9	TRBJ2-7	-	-	CASSVGTASYEQYF	TGTGCCAGCAGCGTAGGGACAGCTTCCTACGAGCAGTACTTC
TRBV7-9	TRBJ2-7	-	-	CASSSGGPYEQYF	TGTGCCAGCAGCTCCGGAGGCCCCTACGAGCAGTACTTC
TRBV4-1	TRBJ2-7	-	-	CASSQVGFVEQYF	TGCGCCAGCAGCCAAGTGGGTTTCGTGGAGCAGTACTTC
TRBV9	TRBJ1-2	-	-	CASSSEASVPINYGYTF	TGTGCCAGCAGCTCCGAAGCGTCAGTACCGATTAACTATGGCTACACCTTC
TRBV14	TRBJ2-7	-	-	CASSLGISREQYF	TGTGCCAGCAGCCTAGGGATATCAAGGGAGCAGTACTTC
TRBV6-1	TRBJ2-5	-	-	CASSEAYKSDF	TGTGCCAGCAGTGAAGCGTACAAGTCCGACTTC
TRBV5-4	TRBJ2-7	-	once	CASSLGESSYEQYF	TGTGCCAGCAGCTTGGGGGAAAGCTCCTACGAGCAGTACTTC
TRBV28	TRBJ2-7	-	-	CASSEDLAGEQYF	TGTGCCAGCAGTGAGGACCTGGCCGGCGAGCAGTACTTC
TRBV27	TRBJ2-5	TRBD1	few	CASSLLETGVETQYF	TGTGCCAGCAGTTTATTAGAGACAGGGGTCGAGACCCAGTACTTC
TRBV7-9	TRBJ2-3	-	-	CASSYRSLVLYF	TGTGCCAGCAGCTACCGGTCTCTGGTCTTGTATTTT
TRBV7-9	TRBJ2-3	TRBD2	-	CASSLSGGLDTQYF	TGTGCCAGCAGCTTGAGCGGGGGGCTGGATACGCAGTATTTT
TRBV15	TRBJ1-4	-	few	CATSTSTPAREKLFF	TGTGCCACCAGCACATCCACCCCAGCAAGGGAAAAACTGTTTTTT
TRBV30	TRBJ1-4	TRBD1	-	CAWTPDRGGKLFF	TGTGCCTGGACCCCGGACAGGGGAGGAAAACTGTTTTTT
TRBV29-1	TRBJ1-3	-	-	CSVYSGNTIYF	TGCAGCGTTTATTCCGGAAACACCATATATTTT
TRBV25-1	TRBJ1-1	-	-	CASSRTANTEAFF	TGTGCCAGCAGCCGGACAGCGAACACTGAAGCTTTCTTT
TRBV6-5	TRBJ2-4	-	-	CASPKLYSKNIQYF	TGTGCCAGCCCCAAGCTTTACTCCAAAAACATTCAGTACTTC
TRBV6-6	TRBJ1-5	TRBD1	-	CASSYSGTVLAPQHF	TGTGCCAGCAGTTACTCGGGGACAGTATTAGCGCCCCAGCATTTT